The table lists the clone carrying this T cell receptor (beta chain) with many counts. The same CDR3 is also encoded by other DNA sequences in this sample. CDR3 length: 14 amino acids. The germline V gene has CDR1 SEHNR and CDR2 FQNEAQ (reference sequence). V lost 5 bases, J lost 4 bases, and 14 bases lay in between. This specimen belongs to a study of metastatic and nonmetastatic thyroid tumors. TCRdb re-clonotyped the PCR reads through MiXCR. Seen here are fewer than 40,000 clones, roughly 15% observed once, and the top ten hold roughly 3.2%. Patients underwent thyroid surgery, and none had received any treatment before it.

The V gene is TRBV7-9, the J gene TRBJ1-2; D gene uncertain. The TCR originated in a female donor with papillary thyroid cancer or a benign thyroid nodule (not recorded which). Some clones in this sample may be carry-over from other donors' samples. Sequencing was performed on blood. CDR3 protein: CASSAETVFYGYTF. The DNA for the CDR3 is TGTGCCAGCAGCGCCGAAACGGTGTTCTATGGCTACACCTTC.